This T cell receptor (beta chain) comes out of a study of control samples from healthy donors and cancer patients. Using immunoSEQ multiplex PCR, the repertoire was profiled, and TCRdb retains in-frame clones only, with some absent. The sample shows under 150,000 clones, roughly nine tenths of them seen only once. The sequence came from a woman aged 30 to 39 in good health. Source material: blood.

CDR3 amino acids: CASSPGTGRLTEAFF. CDR3 DNA: TGTGCCAGCAGTCCTGGGACAGGACGCCTCACTGAAGCTTTCTTT. The J gene is TRBJ1-1, the V gene TRBV2; 8 bases are shared with TRBD1. V gave up 5 bases and J gave up 4 bases; unmatched junction bases: 9. The CDR3 runs to 15 residues. Germline CDR1 is SNHLY and CDR2 is FYNNEI.